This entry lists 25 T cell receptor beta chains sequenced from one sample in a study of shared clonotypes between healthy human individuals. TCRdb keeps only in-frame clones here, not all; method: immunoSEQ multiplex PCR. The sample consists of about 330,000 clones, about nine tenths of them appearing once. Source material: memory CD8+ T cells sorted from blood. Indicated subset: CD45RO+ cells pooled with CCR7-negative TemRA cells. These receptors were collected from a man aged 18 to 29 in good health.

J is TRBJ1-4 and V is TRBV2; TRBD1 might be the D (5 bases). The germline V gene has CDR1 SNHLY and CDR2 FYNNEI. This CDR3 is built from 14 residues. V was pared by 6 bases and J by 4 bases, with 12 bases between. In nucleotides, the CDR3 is TGTGCCAGCAGCGGACAAATCAATAATGAAAAACTGTTTTTT. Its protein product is CASSGQINNEKLFF.

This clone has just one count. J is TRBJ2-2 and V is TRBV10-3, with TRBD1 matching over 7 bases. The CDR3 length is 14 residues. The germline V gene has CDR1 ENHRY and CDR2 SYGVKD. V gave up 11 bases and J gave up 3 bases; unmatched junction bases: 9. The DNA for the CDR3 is TGTGCCTCCTACGCCGGGACAGACACCGGGGAGCTGTTTTTT. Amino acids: CASYAGTDTGELFF.

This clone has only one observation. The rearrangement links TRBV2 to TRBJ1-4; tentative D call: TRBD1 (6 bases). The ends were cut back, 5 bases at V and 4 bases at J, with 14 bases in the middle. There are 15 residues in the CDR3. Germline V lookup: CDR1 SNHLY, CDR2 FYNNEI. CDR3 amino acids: CASSIEGQINEKLFF. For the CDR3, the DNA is TGTGCCAGCAGTATTGAAGGACAGATTAATGAAAAACTGTTTTTT. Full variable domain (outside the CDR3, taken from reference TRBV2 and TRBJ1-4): EPEVTQTPSHQVTQMGQEVILRCVPISNHLYFYWYRQILGQKVEFLVSFYNNEISEKSEIFDDQFSVERPDGSNFTLKIRSTKLEDSAMYFCASSIEGQINEKLFFGSGTQLSVL.

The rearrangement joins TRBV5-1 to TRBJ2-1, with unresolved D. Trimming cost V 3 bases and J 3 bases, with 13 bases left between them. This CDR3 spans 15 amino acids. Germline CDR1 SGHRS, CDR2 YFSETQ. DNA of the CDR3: TGCGCCAGCAGCTCTCGCTACCTCTTCTACAATGAGCAGTTCTTC. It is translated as CASSSRYLFYNEQFF.

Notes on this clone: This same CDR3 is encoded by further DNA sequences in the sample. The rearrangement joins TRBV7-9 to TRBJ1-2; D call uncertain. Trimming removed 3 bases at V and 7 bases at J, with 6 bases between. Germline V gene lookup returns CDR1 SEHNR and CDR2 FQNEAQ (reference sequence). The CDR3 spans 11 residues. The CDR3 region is CASSLGSGYTF. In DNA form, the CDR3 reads TGTGCCAGCAGCTTGGGGAGTGGCTACACCTTC.

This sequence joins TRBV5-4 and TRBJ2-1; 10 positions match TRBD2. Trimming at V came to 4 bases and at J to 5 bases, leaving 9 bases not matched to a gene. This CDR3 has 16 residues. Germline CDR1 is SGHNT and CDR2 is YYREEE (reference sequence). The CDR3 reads CASSLRAGGPDNEQFF. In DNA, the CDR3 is TGTGCCAGCAGCCTAAGAGCGGGAGGGCCGGACAATGAGCAGTTCTTC.

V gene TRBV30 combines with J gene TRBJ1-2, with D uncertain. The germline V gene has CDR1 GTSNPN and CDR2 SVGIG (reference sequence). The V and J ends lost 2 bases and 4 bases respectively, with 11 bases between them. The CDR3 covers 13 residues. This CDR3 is CAWSRGPFYGYTF. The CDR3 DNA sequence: TGTGCCTGGAGTAGAGGTCCATTCTATGGCTACACCTTC.

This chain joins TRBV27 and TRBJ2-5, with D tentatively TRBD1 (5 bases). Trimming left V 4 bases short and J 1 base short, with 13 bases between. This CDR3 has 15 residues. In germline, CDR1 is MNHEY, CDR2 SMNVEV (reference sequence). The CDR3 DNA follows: TGTGCCAGCAGTTGGGTAGACAGAATCCAAGAGACCCAGTACTTC. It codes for CASSWVDRIQETQYF.

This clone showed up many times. CDR3 bases: TGTGCCAGCAGTACGATGTCGGACAGTAACTATGGCTACACCTTC. It specifies CASSTMSDSNYGYTF. The chain is built from TRBV27 and TRBJ1-2, with D perhaps TRBD1 (6 bases). This CDR3 region has 15 residues. Trimming took 5 bases from V and 1 from J, leaving 14 bases between them. In germline, CDR1 is MNHEY, CDR2 SMNVEV (reference sequence).

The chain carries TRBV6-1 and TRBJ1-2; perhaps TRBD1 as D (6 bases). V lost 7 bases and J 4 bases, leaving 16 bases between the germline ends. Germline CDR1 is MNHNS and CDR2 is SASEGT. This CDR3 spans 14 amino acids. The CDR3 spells CASTQGGGLYGYTF. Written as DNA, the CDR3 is TGTGCCAGCACCCAGGGAGGGGGGCTCTATGGCTACACCTTC.

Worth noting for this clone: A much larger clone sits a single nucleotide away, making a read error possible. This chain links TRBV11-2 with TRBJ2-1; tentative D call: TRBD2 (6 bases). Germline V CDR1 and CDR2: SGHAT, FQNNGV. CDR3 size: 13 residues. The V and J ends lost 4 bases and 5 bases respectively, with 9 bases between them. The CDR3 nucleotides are TGTGCCAGCAGCTGGGGACTGAACAATGAGCAGTTCTTC. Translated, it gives CASSWGLNNEQFF.

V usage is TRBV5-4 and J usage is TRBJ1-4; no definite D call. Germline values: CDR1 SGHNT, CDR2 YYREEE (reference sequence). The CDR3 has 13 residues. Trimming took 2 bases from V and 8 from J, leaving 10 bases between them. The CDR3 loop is CASSFGGDEKLFF. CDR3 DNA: TGTGCCAGCAGCTTTGGTGGCGACGAAAAACTGTTTTTT.

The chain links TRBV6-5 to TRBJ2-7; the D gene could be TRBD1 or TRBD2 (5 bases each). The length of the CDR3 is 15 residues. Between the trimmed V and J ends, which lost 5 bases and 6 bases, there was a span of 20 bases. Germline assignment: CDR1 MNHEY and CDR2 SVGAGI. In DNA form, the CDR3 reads TGTGCCAGCAGTCCGGGACCGCCGCCTTTAGGCGAGCAGTACTTC. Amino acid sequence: CASSPGPPPLGEQYF.

Here the CDR3 reads CASSVERGYNEQFF. The DNA of the CDR3 is TGTGCCAGCAGCGTAGAGAGGGGCTACAATGAGCAGTTCTTC. The rearrangement links TRBV9 to TRBJ2-1; TRBD1 or TRBD2 may be the D gene (5 bases each). Trimming took 0 bases from V and 3 from J, leaving 7 bases between them. This CDR3 contains 14 residues. Germline lookup yields CDR1 SGDLS and CDR2 YYNGEE. Using reference TRBV9 and TRBJ2-1 for the parts outside the CDR3, the full variable domain is DSGVTQTPKHLITATGQRVTLRCSPRSGDLSVYWYQQSLDQGLQFLIQYYNGEERAKGNILERFSAQQFPDLHSELNLSSLELGDSALYFCASSVERGYNEQFFGPGTRLTVL.

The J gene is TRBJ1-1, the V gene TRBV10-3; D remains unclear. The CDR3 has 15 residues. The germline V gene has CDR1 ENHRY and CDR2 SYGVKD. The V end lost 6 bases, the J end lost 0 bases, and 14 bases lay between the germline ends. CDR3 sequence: CAIREADSMNTEAFF. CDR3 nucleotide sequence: TGTGCCATCAGGGAGGCAGACTCCATGAACACTGAAGCTTTCTTT.

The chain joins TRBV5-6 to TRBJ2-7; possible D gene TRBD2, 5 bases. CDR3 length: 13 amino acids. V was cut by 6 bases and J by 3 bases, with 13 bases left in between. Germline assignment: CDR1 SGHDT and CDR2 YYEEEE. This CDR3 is CASTYGENYEQYF. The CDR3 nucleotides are TGTGCCAGCACTTACGGGGAAAACTACGAGCAGTACTTC. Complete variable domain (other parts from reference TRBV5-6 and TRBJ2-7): DAGVTQSPTHLIKTRGQQVTLRCSPKSGHDTVSWYQQALGQGPQFIFQYYEEEERQRGNFPDRFSGHQFPNYSSELNVNALLLGDSALYLCASTYGENYEQYFGPGTRLTVT.

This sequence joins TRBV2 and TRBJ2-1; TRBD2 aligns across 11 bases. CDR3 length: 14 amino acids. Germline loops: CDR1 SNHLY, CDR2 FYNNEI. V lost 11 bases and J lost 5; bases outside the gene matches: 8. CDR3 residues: CAGHPGLADNEQFF. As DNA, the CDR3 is TGTGCCGGACACCCGGGACTAGCGGACAATGAGCAGTTCTTC.

The chain's CDR3 is CASSLTSDVYNEQFF. In DNA form, the CDR3 reads TGTGCCAGCAGCTTGACTAGCGACGTATACAATGAGCAGTTCTTC. V usage is TRBV5-4 and J usage is TRBJ2-1, with 7 bases matching TRBD2. There are 15 residues in the CDR3. Germline V gene data show CDR1 as SGHNT and CDR2 as YYREEE (reference sequence). V was pared by 1 base and J by 4 bases, with 5 bases of the junction left unmatched. Full variable domain (outside the CDR3, taken from reference TRBV5-4 and TRBJ2-1): ETGVTQSPTHLIKTRGQQVTLRCSSQSGHNTVSWYQQALGQGPQFIFQYYREEENGRGNFPPRFSGLQFPNYSSELNVNALELDDSALYLCASSLTSDVYNEQFFGPGTRLTVL.

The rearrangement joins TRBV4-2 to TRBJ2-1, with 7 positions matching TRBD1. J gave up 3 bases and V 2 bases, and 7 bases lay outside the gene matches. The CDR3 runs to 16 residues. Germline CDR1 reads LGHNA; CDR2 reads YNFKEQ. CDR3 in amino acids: CASSQKPGQHYNEQFF. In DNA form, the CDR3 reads TGTGCCAGCAGCCAAAAACCGGGACAGCACTACAATGAGCAGTTCTTC.

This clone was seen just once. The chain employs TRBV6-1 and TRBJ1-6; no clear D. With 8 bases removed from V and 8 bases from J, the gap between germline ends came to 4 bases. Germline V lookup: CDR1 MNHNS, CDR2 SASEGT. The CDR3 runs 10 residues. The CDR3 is CASAYSPLHF. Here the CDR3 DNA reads TGTGCCAGCGCCTATTCACCCCTCCACTTT.

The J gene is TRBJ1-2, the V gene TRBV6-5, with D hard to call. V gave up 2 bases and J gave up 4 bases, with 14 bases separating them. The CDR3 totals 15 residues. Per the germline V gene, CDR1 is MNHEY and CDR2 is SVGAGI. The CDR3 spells CASSYKHLEAYGYTF. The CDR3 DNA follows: TGTGCCAGCAGTTACAAACACCTCGAGGCCTATGGCTACACCTTC.

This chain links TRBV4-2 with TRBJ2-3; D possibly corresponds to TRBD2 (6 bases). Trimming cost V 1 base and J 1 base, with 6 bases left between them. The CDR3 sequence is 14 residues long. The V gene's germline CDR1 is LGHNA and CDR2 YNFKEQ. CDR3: CASSQAGGTDTQYF. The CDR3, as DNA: TGTGCCAGCAGCCAAGCGGGGGGCACAGATACGCAGTATTTT.

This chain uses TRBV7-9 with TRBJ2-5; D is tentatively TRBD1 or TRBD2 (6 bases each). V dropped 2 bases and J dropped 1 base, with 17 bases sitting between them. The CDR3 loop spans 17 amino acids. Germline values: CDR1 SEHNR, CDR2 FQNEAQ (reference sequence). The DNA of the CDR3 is TGTGCCAGCAGCTTATGGGGGGCTAGCCGCTCCCAAGAGACCCAGTACTTC. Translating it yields CASSLWGASRSQETQYF.

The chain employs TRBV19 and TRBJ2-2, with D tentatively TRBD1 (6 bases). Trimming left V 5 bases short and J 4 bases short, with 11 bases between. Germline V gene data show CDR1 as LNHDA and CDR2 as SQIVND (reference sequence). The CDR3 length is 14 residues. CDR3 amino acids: CASSPWTATGELFF. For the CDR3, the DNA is TGTGCCAGTAGTCCGTGGACAGCCACCGGGGAGCTGTTTTTT.

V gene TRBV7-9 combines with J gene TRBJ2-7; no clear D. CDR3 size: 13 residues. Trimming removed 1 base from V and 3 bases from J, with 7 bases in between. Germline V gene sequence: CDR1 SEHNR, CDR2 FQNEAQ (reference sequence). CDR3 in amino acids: CASSLVGNYEQYF. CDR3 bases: TGTGCCAGCAGCTTAGTAGGGAACTACGAGCAGTACTTC.